This TCR beta chain is drawn from a study of T-cell reconstitution after alpha-beta-depleted transplantation in children. There are 12 residues in the CDR3. V was shortened by 0 bases and J by 7 bases, with 4 bases between the two germline ends. Germline V CDR1 and CDR2: LNHNV, YYDKDF (reference sequence). It was with unique molecular identifiers that the TCRbeta library was prepared. Using its own MiXCR run on the PCR reads, TCRdb lists one record per CDR3 protein. The sample shows 200,000 or so distinct CDR3 sequences, 6.3% of them seen only once. General observations from the study: T-cell counts and diversity were attributed mostly to newly produced T cells one year after transplant. About two months after transplant, alpha-beta T cells reportedly came from several hundred expanded graft clones. From surviving recipient T cells and thymic progenitors came the high day-60 TCRbeta diversity observed in some patients.

This clonotype was seen many times. Its antigen is undetermined. The chain has TRBV15 and TRBJ2-1; D gene uncertain. This specimen was PBMCs, taken before TCRalphabeta/CD19-depleted stem cell transplant. The clonotype was recovered from a girl in the first two years of life with combined immunodeficiency, due to receive a stem cell transplant. The CDR3 DNA reads TGTGCCACCAGCAGAGAATTGAATGAGCAGTTCTTC. Amino acid sequence: CATSRELNEQFF.